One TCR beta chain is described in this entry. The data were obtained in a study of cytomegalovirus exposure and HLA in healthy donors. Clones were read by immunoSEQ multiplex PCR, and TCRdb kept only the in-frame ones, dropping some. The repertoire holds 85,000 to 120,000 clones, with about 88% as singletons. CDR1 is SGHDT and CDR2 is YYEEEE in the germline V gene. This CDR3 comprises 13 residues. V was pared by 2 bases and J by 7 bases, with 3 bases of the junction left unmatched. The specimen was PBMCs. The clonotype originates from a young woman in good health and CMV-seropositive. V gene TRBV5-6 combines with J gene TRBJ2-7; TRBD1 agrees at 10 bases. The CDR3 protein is CASSFGQGGEQYF. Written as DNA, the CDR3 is TGTGCCAGCAGCTTTGGACAGGGGGGGGAGCAGTACTTC.